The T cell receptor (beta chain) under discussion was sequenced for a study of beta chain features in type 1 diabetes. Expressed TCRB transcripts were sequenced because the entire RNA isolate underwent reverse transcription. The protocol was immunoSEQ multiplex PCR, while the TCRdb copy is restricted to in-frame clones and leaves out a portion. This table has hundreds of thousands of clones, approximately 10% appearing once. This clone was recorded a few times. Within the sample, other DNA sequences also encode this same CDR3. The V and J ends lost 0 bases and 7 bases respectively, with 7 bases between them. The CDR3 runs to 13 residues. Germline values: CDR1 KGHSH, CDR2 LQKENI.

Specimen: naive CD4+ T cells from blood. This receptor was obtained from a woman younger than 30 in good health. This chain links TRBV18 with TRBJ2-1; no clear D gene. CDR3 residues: CASSPPSVNEQFF. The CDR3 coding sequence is TGTGCCAGCTCACCACCTTCAGTAAATGAGCAGTTCTTC.